What follows are 17 T cell receptor beta chains derived from one specimen sequenced in a study of cytomegalovirus exposure and HLA in healthy donors. A multiplex PCR was run with 60 Vbeta primers and 13 Jbeta primers. This table comes from immunoSEQ multiplex PCR, and its TCRdb copy is limited to in-frame clones, with some not included. The table lists 75,000 to 100,000 clones, around 60% of them singletons. The specimen sequenced was PBMCs. These TCRs come from a man in his fifties or sixties in good health and CMV-seronegative.

There are a few counts of this clone. This chain joins TRBV12-2 and TRBJ1-6. TRBV12-2 is a pseudogene. The CDR3 runs to 17 residues. CDR3 sequence: CASRPPPPRKYNSPLHF. The DNA for the CDR3 is TGTGCAAGTCGCCCACCCCCTCCGAGAAAATATAATTCACCCCTCCACTTT.

The J gene is TRBJ1-4, the V gene TRBV19, with 12 bases fitting TRBD1. Unmatched junction bases numbered 9, after V lost 6 bases and J lost 10 bases. The CDR3 is made up of 15 amino acids. Germline V gene sequence: CDR1 LNHDA, CDR2 SQIVND (reference sequence). The CDR3 spells CASSARDRGLIKLFF. The CDR3 bases are TGTGCCAGTAGCGCCAGGGACAGGGGGCTCATAAAACTGTTTTTT.

The V gene is TRBV5-1, the J gene TRBJ2-7; possible D gene TRBD1, 6 bases. Germline V gives CDR1 SGHRS, CDR2 YFSETQ. The ends were cut back, 4 bases at V and 0 bases at J, with 11 bases in the middle. The CDR3 spans 14 residues. The CDR3 coding sequence is TGCGCCAGCAGCACCTGGACAGCCTCCTACGAGCAGTACTTC. Translated, it gives CASSTWTASYEQYF. The full variable domain, its missing parts supplied by reference TRBV5-1 and TRBJ2-7, is KAGVTQTPRYLIKTRGQQVTLSCSPISGHRSVSWYQQTPGQGLQFLFEYFSETQRNKGNFPGRFSGRQFSNSRSEMNVSTLELGDSALYLCASSTWTASYEQYFGPGTRLTVT.

The rearrangement joins TRBV11-3 to TRBJ2-1, with D maybe TRBD2 (6 bases). V lost 5 bases and J lost 2, with 7 bases in between. The CDR3 spans 13 residues. Germline V gene sequence: CDR1 SGHNT, CDR2 YENEEA. CDR3 nucleotides: TGTGCCAGCAGCCCGGGGGCCTACAATGAGCAGTTCTTC. This gives the protein CASSPGAYNEQFF.

This clone has a single count. The gene calls are TRBV18 and TRBJ2-1; D gene unclear. The CDR3 runs to 13 residues. Trimming left V 1 base short and J 3 bases short, with 4 bases between. The germline V gene has CDR1 KGHSH and CDR2 LQKENI. CDR3 region: CASSPRLYNEQFF. Here the CDR3 DNA reads TGTGCCAGCTCACCACGGCTCTACAATGAGCAGTTCTTC.

The J gene is TRBJ2-7, the V gene TRBV19; D gene ambiguous. The CDR3 spans 12 residues. Germline V gene sequence: CDR1 LNHDA, CDR2 SQIVND (reference sequence). The germline V and J ends were trimmed by 3 bases and 6 bases, with 9 bases remaining between them. CDR3 sequence (DNA): TGTGCCAGTAGTATGAGTATTTCCGAGCAGTACTTC. Translated, it gives CASSMSISEQYF.

This chain joins TRBV7-9 and TRBJ1-5; a possible D gene is TRBD1 (5 bases). The V gene lost 1 base and the J gene lost 11 bases, with 15 bases spanning the gap. Germline CDR1 and CDR2: SEHNR and FQNEAQ (reference sequence). CDR3 length: 14 amino acids. CDR3 DNA sequence: TGTGCCAGCAGCTTAGGGGGGGATGTCTCGGCCCAGCATTTT. This gives the protein CASSLGGDVSAQHF.

The rearrangement joins TRBV19 to TRBJ2-1, with 8 bases that match TRBD2. V lost 7 bases and J lost 8; bases outside the gene matches: 16. The CDR3 covers 16 residues. Germline V gene sequence: CDR1 LNHDA, CDR2 SQIVND (reference sequence). CDR3 DNA sequence: TGTGCCAGTAAGGGAAAGAGGCGGGAGGCCCGGGATGAGCAGTTCTTC. Its translation is CASKGKRREARDEQFF. The full variable domain, completed using reference TRBV19 and TRBJ2-1, is DGGITQSPKYLFRKEGQNVTLSCEQNLNHDAMYWYRQDPGQGLRLIYYSQIVNDFQKGDIAEGYSVSREKKESFPLTVTSAQKNPTAFYLCASKGKRREARDEQFFGPGTRLTVL.

The chain is built from TRBV27 and TRBJ1-2; 8 nucleotides line up with TRBD1. V gave up 8 bases and J gave up 7 bases; unmatched junction bases: 12. Germline values: CDR1 MNHEY, CDR2 SMNVEV (reference sequence). CDR3 length equals 14 residues. CDR3 sequence reads: CASFRTGSDGGYTF. In DNA form, the CDR3 reads TGTGCCAGCTTCCGGACAGGGAGCGATGGTGGCTACACCTTC.

The J gene is TRBJ1-2, the V gene TRBV4-2, with 10 bases fitting TRBD1. The CDR3 is 16 amino acids. V trimming: 2 bases; J trimming: 7 bases; junction bases outside the gene matches: 10. Germline V CDR1 and CDR2: LGHNA, YNFKEQ. DNA of the CDR3: TGTGCCAGCAGCCAACTCGGACAGGGGGTGTACTTTGGCTACACCTTC. Translating it yields CASSQLGQGVYFGYTF.

The V call is TRBV27, the J call TRBJ2-5; D perhaps matches TRBD1 (7 bases). Trimming shortened V by 4 bases and J by 4 bases, and 16 bases separated the two germline ends. The germline CDR1 and CDR2 sequences are MNHEY and SMNVEV (reference sequence). The CDR3 is 15 amino acids. Written as DNA, the CDR3 is TGTGCCAGCAGTTCTTCAGGGGGACTTCCAGAGACCCAGTACTTC. Its translation: CASSSSGGLPETQYF.

The chain employs TRBV29-1 and TRBJ1-1; D gene uncertain. The CDR3 spans 11 residues. Germline V lookup: CDR1 SQVTM, CDR2 ANQGSEA. Between the trimmed V and J ends, which lost 4 bases and 7 bases, there was a span of 10 bases. The CDR3 spells CSVGPGVEAFF. The CDR3 DNA follows: TGCAGCGTTGGACCGGGAGTTGAAGCTTTCTTT.

This chain connects TRBV13 to TRBJ2-5, with D perhaps matching TRBD1 (6 bases). The V and J ends lost 5 bases and 5 bases respectively, with 15 bases between them. The CDR3 runs 14 residues. Per germline, CDR1 PRHDT and CDR2 FYEKMQ (reference sequence). CDR3 in amino acids: CASSTRTVGETQYF. CDR3 DNA sequence: TGTGCCAGCAGCACAAGGACAGTCGGGGAGACCCAGTACTTC. The variable domain in full, with the rest retrieved from reference TRBV13 and TRBJ2-5, is AAGVIQSPRHLIKEKRETATLKCYPIPRHDTVYWYQQGPGQDPQFLISFYEKMQSDKGSIPDRFSAQQFSDYHSELNMSSLELGDSALYFCASSTRTVGETQYFGPGTRLLVL.

The V and J genes are TRBV28 and TRBJ2-1, with D maybe TRBD1 (6 bases). In germline, CDR1 is MDHEN, CDR2 SYDVKM. The CDR3 is 12 amino acids. V lost 4 bases to trimming and J lost 9 bases, with 10 bases between them. The CDR3 DNA is TGTGCCAGCAGTTCCACAGGGCGTGAGCAGTTCTTC. Translated, it gives CASSSTGREQFF.

This chain connects TRBV7-3 to TRBJ2-1, with D possibly matching TRBD2 (7 bases). The V and J ends lost 4 bases and 1 base respectively, with 17 bases between them. CDR1 and CDR2 from the germline V gene are SGHTA and FQGTGA. CDR3 length equals 17 residues. The CDR3 region has the DNA TGTGCCAGCAGCTCCTTCGGGGGCGGGGGATCCTACAATGAGCAGTTCTTC. Translation gives CASSSFGGGGSYNEQFF.

This clone was detected only a few times. The rearrangement uses TRBV28 and TRBJ1-1, with D tentatively TRBD1 (5 bases). The germline V and J ends were trimmed by 6 bases and 8 bases, with 19 bases remaining between them. The CDR3 has 14 amino acids. From germline, CDR1 is MDHEN and CDR2 SYDVKM. CDR3 DNA sequence: TGTGCCAGCAGGAAGGCCCGCCAAGGGGCCGAAGCTTTCTTT. Amino acid sequence: CASRKARQGAEAFF.

V usage is TRBV19 and J usage is TRBJ2-1; 10 positions agree with TRBD2. The CDR3 runs 14 residues. Germline V lookup: CDR1 LNHDA, CDR2 SQIVND (reference sequence). J gave up 7 bases and V 6 bases, and 6 bases lay outside the gene matches. CDR3 sequence: CASRGLAVGNEQFF. DNA for the CDR3: TGTGCCAGTAGAGGACTAGCGGTAGGAAATGAGCAGTTCTTC.